This TCR beta chain was identified in a study of T cell responses to AZD1222 COVID-19 vaccine. At the level of the study: Second-dose schedules of about 4 or about 12 weeks were combined. Study-level findings and limits: White British ancestry dominated among donors, who included more females, and clonal diversity was possibly underestimated. Among those given AZD1222, only six were seropositive at baseline. Sampling captured repertoires only after the peak T cell response.

Method: immunoSEQ multiplex PCR; TCRdb's copy keeps in-frame clones and lacks some. The sample contains roughly 130,000 clones, roughly 90% of which appear only once. CDR1 and CDR2 (germline): SGHTA, FQGTGA. The CDR3 sequence is 14 residues long. Trimming pared 5 bases from V and 2 bases from J, leaving 13 bases between. Note on this clone: Its target is unknown.

This clonotype originated in an adult in good health. The starting material was peripheral blood, obtained on day 0 of AZD1222 vaccination. The J gene is TRBJ2-7, the V gene TRBV7-3; D may be TRBD2 (6 bases). DNA for the CDR3: TGTGCCAGCAGCCCTCAGGAGGGAGCCTACGAGCAGTACTTC. Its protein is CASSPQEGAYEQYF.